One and the same sample provided the 26 T cell receptor beta chains below, sequenced in a study of siplizumab effects on memory and regulatory T cells. Generated by immunoSEQ multiplex PCR, the TCRdb table keeps only in-frame clones and is missing some. The table records 60,000 to 65,000 clones, 79% of them present only once. Sequenced sample: memory CD4+ T cells sorted from blood. All receptors come from a human donor in good health.

This clone was seen only a few times. CDR3 residues: CASSSQGATNEKLFF. CDR3 DNA: TGTGCCAGCTCATCACAGGGGGCAACTAATGAAAAACTGTTTTTT. The rearrangement links TRBV18 to TRBJ1-4, with 8 bases lining up with TRBD1. The CDR3 totals 15 residues. Germline V gene sequence: CDR1 KGHSH, CDR2 LQKENI. V shed 5 bases, J shed 0 bases, and the junction held 2 bases outside the gene matches.

This clone was found a few times. The V gene is TRBV4-3, the J gene TRBJ1-1; no firm D call. Trimming cost V 0 bases and J 8 bases, with 10 bases left between them. The V gene's germline CDR1 is LGHNA and CDR2 YSLEER. The CDR3 is made up of 13 amino acids. The CDR3 DNA is TGCGCCAGCAGCCAAGAGAGGAGTAGCGAAGCTTTCTTT. Protein: CASSQERSSEAFF.

The genes are TRBV5-1 and TRBJ1-1; D not certain. CDR1 is SGHRS and CDR2 is YFSETQ in the germline V gene. This CDR3 comprises 13 residues. V was cut by 0 bases and J by 0 bases, with 3 bases left in between. CDR3 bases: TGCGCCAGCAGCTTGGACATGAACACTGAAGCTTTCTTT. Its protein product is CASSLDMNTEAFF.

This clone was recorded only once. The V gene is TRBV28, the J gene TRBJ1-6; TRBD1 matches at 9 bases. Germline loops: CDR1 MDHEN, CDR2 SYDVKM. The CDR3 spans 17 residues. J gave up 3 bases and V 6 bases, and 9 bases lay outside the gene matches. The CDR3 spells CASSRTGGGVYNSPLHF. DNA of the CDR3: TGTGCCAGCAGCCGTACAGGGGGCGGGGTCTATAATTCACCCCTCCACTTT. Full variable domain (missing parts from reference TRBV28 and TRBJ1-6): DVKVTQSSRYLVKRTGEKVFLECVQDMDHENMFWYRQDPGLGLRLIYFSYDVKMKEKGDIPEGYSVSREKKERFSLILESASTNQTSMYLCASSRTGGGVYNSPLHFGNGTRLTVT.

The chain uses TRBV14 and TRBJ1-1; D might be TRBD1 (6 bases). With 11 bases removed from V and 9 bases from J, the gap between germline ends came to 19 bases. The CDR3 extends over 12 amino acids. The germline V gene encodes CDR1 SGHDN and CDR2 FVKESK. CDR3 coding DNA: TGTGCCGGCCCAGTGGACAGTGACAAAGCTTTCTTT. Translation: CAGPVDSDKAFF.

The chain joins TRBV7-9 to TRBJ1-2, with 9 nucleotides matching TRBD1. With 4 bases clipped from V and 4 bases from J, the junction kept 4 bases outside the gene matches. The CDR3 loop spans 14 amino acids. Germline values: CDR1 SEHNR, CDR2 FQNEAQ (reference sequence). The CDR3 bases are TGTGCCAGCAGCTGGGGACAGGGAGGCTATGGCTACACCTTC. It encodes CASSWGQGGYGYTF.

The chain has TRBV27 and TRBJ1-6; D unresolved. This CDR3 region has 15 residues. V shed 4 bases and J shed 6 bases, with 13 bases lying between them. CDR1 is MNHEY and CDR2 is SMNVEV in the germline V gene (reference sequence). CDR3 loop: CASSSGDVFNSPLHF. As DNA, the CDR3 is TGTGCCAGCAGTTCCGGGGATGTCTTTAATTCACCCCTCCACTTT.

The chain is built from TRBV5-8 and TRBJ1-3, with no clear D. The germline gives CDR1 SGHTS, CDR2 YDEGEE. V gave up 3 bases and J gave up 4 bases, with 5 bases separating them. There are 12 residues in the CDR3. The CDR3 is CASSSGGNTIYF. The CDR3 DNA follows: TGTGCCAGCAGCTCGGGGGGAAACACCATATATTTT.

V is TRBV28 and J is TRBJ1-1; no clear D gene. Germline loops: CDR1 MDHEN, CDR2 SYDVKM. The CDR3 sequence is 13 residues long. The V end was cut by 11 bases, the J end by 0 bases, with 13 bases between. The CDR3 spells CASRTRLNTEAFF. As DNA, the CDR3 is TGTGCCTCCCGGACTCGACTGAACACTGAAGCTTTCTTT. Together with reference TRBV28 and TRBJ1-1, the CDR3 gives the full variable domain: DVKVTQSSRYLVKRTGEKVFLECVQDMDHENMFWYRQDPGLGLRLIYFSYDVKMKEKGDIPEGYSVSREKKERFSLILESASTNQTSMYLCASRTRLNTEAFFGQGTRLTVV.

The V and J genes are TRBV30 and TRBJ1-6, with TRBD1 matching over 9 bases. Germline loops: CDR1 GTSNPN, CDR2 SVGIG (reference sequence). Trimming removed 7 bases from V and 9 bases from J; junction bases left unmatched: 13. This CDR3 is 15 amino acids long. CDR3 nucleotides: TGTGCCTACCATTTTGGCGGACAGGGGTCTTCACCCCTCCACTTT. This translates into CAYHFGGQGSSPLHF.

This rearrangement joins TRBV4-3 to TRBJ2-4; 8 bases are a match to TRBD2. The germline gives CDR1 LGHNA, CDR2 YSLEER. This CDR3 has 15 residues. V lost 0 bases, J lost 6 bases, and 4 bases stayed unmatched. CDR3 in DNA: TGCGCCAGCAGCCAAGATCGGCTAGCGGGAAACATTCAGTACTTC. Its protein is CASSQDRLAGNIQYF.

The chain has TRBV5-5 and TRBJ2-1; D is uncertain. Per the germline V gene, CDR1 is SGHKS and CDR2 is YYEKEE (reference sequence). The V and J ends lost 0 bases and 4 bases respectively, with 8 bases between them. There are 14 residues in the CDR3. The CDR3 sequence: CASSLDPGYNEQFF. In nucleotides, the CDR3 is TGTGCCAGCAGCTTGGACCCCGGATACAATGAGCAGTTCTTC.

This chain uses TRBV19 with TRBJ1-2; no clear D. Germline V CDR1 and CDR2: LNHDA, SQIVND (reference sequence). CDR3 length: 13 amino acids. Trimming left V 0 bases short and J 6 bases short, with 8 bases between. CDR3 DNA: TGTGCCAGTAGTATAGAATTGGGGAATGGCTACACCTTC. Translation: CASSIELGNGYTF.

This sequence joins TRBV18 and TRBJ2-7, with TRBD2 matching 9 bases. Germline lookup yields CDR1 KGHSH and CDR2 LQKENI. With 5 bases clipped from V and 3 bases from J, the junction kept 5 bases outside the gene matches. The CDR3 contains 14 residues. The chain's CDR3 is CASSVSSGGYEQYF. For the CDR3, the DNA is TGTGCCAGCTCAGTGAGTAGCGGGGGCTACGAGCAGTACTTC.

This clone was observed a few times. This chain uses TRBV9 with TRBJ1-1; D unclear. The CDR3 consists of 13 residues. In germline, CDR1 is SGDLS, CDR2 YYNGEE. Trimming stripped 0 bases from V and 0 bases from J, with 3 bases between. CDR3 amino acids: CASSVEMNTEAFF. Written as DNA, the CDR3 is TGTGCCAGCAGCGTAGAAATGAACACTGAAGCTTTCTTT.

The gene calls are TRBV19 and TRBJ1-2; D not certain. V lost 0 bases, J lost 3 bases, and 14 bases lay in between. This CDR3 has 16 amino acids. CDR1 LNHDA and CDR2 SQIVND come from the germline V gene (reference sequence). CDR3 sequence: CASSIDQPGPDYGYTF. CDR3 in DNA: TGTGCCAGTAGTATAGATCAACCAGGTCCCGACTATGGCTACACCTTC.

V usage is TRBV27 and J usage is TRBJ2-3; weak D call: TRBD2 (5 bases). The germline V and J ends were trimmed by 4 bases and 3 bases, with 11 bases remaining between them. Germline CDR1 is MNHEY and CDR2 is SMNVEV (reference sequence). The CDR3 contains 14 residues. DNA for the CDR3: TGTGCCAGCAGTTGGTCCCGAGGGACAGATACGCAGTATTTT. As protein: CASSWSRGTDTQYF.

This clone has just a few counts. The chain uses TRBV5-6 and TRBJ1-2; no firm D call. The germline V gene has CDR1 SGHDT and CDR2 YYEEEE. The germline V and J ends were trimmed by 0 bases and 8 bases, with 20 bases remaining between them. This CDR3 has 16 residues. The CDR3 bases are TGTGCCAGCAGCTTGGTGGGCGGTGGGAGGCGGATGGGCTACACCTTC. This translates into CASSLVGGGRRMGYTF.

As to this clone: It may be a read error: a sequence one base away is much more abundant. The genes are TRBV6-5 and TRBJ1-1; D is uncertain. The CDR3 length is 12 residues. Trimming removed 1 base at V and 4 bases at J, with 4 bases between. Germline-derived CDR1 and CDR2 are MNHEY and SVGAGI. Here the CDR3 reads CASSYWSTEAFF. The CDR3 DNA follows: TGTGCCAGCAGTTACTGGTCCACTGAAGCTTTCTTT.

The genes are TRBV6-5 and TRBJ2-7, with TRBD2 matching over 11 bases. The CDR3 totals 14 residues. Germline values: CDR1 MNHEY, CDR2 SVGAGI. After removal of 5 bases from V and 2 bases from J, the junction contained 2 bases not matched to a gene. CDR3 in DNA: TGTGCCAGCAGTCGACTAGCGGGGCCCTACGAGCAGTACTTC. It yields the protein CASSRLAGPYEQYF.

V gene TRBV2 combines with J gene TRBJ1-6; D unclear. V was clipped by 4 bases and J by 10 bases, with 8 bases between them. CDR1 is SNHLY, CDR2 FYNNEI, per germline. The CDR3 runs to 12 residues. CDR3 nucleotides: TGTGCCAGCAGTGCGTTATACTCACCCCTCCACTTT. This codes for CASSALYSPLHF.

This clone was seen a handful of times. This chain connects TRBV2 to TRBJ2-7; TRBD1 agrees at 9 bases. Germline CDR1 and CDR2: SNHLY and FYNNEI. The CDR3 has 14 amino acids. J lost 5 bases, V lost 6 bases, and 8 bases had no gene match. The CDR3 DNA reads TGTGCCAGCAGGGGAGGGACAGGGAGCAACGAGCAGTACTTC. Its translation: CASRGGTGSNEQYF.

This sequence joins TRBV27 and TRBJ1-2; the D gene is possibly TRBD1 (5 bases). This CDR3 comprises 12 residues. CDR1 is MNHEY and CDR2 is SMNVEV in the germline V gene (reference sequence). V dropped 5 bases and J dropped 5 bases, with 9 bases sitting between them. In DNA, the CDR3 is TGTGCCAGCAGTGGACCAGGGTATGGCTACACCTTC. Translation gives CASSGPGYGYTF.

The chain combines TRBV5-1 with TRBJ1-1, with D possibly being TRBD1 (6 bases). The CDR3 has 15 residues. V was trimmed by 5 bases and J by 0 bases, leaving 14 bases between them. Germline V gene data show CDR1 as SGHRS and CDR2 as YFSETQ. As DNA, the CDR3 is TGCGCCAGCAGTTACTCCCGGGACATGAACACTGAAGCTTTCTTT. Its translation: CASSYSRDMNTEAFF.

The V and J genes are TRBV5-4 and TRBJ1-4; no reliable D call. The CDR3 sequence is 17 residues long. In germline, CDR1 is SGHNT, CDR2 YYREEE (reference sequence). V lost 1 base to trimming and J lost 0 bases, with 13 bases between them. CDR3 sequence: CASSLYQSITTNEKLFF. CDR3 sequence (DNA): TGTGCCAGCAGCTTGTACCAGAGTATTACAACTAATGAAAAACTGTTTTTT.

The rearrangement joins TRBV6-5 to TRBJ1-6; unclear D gene. Germline V gives CDR1 MNHEY, CDR2 SVGAGI. The V and J ends lost 2 bases and 7 bases respectively, with 9 bases between them. The CDR3 is made up of 14 amino acids. The CDR3 here is CASSYLGSNSPLHF. Here the CDR3 DNA reads TGTGCCAGCAGTTACCTGGGTTCCAATTCACCCCTCCACTTT.